This passage covers 16 T cell receptor beta chains from one sample sequenced in a study of neurological immune-mediated disorders. One entry per CDR3 protein, called by TCRdb with MiXCR from the 5' RACE reads. The sample holds tens of thousands of distinct CDR3 sequences; 3.5% to 4% are singletons and the top ten take about 1.9%. The sample taken for sequencing was CD4+ T cells from blood. These receptors all come from a woman between 40 and 50 years old with multiple sclerosis.

The table lists this clonotype with many counts. The CDR3 sequence is CSAESGLGTYEQYF. CDR3 DNA sequence: TGCAGTGCTGAGTCCGGACTCGGGACCTACGAGCAGTACTTC. This chain connects TRBV20-1 to TRBJ2-7; D possibly corresponds to TRBD2 (5 bases). The CDR3 contains 14 residues. V lost 5 bases to trimming and J lost 2 bases, with 16 bases between them. Germline loops: CDR1 DFQATT, CDR2 SNEGSKA (reference sequence).

This clonotype occurred many times. V gene TRBV5-1 combines with J gene TRBJ1-2, with 8 bases lining up with TRBD1. Germline V gene sequence: CDR1 SGHRS, CDR2 YFSETQ. There are 14 residues in the CDR3. J lost 4 bases, V lost 4 bases, and 6 bases had no gene match. This CDR3 reads CASSTGQGAYGYTF. The CDR3, as DNA: TGCGCCAGCAGCACCGGCCAGGGGGCCTATGGCTACACCTTC.

There are many counts of this clonotype. CDR3 loop: CASSPLSTETGELFF. CDR3 in DNA: TGCGCCAGCAGCCCACTCTCCACAGAAACCGGGGAGCTGTTTTTT. The chain couples TRBV5-1 to TRBJ2-2; no definite D call. The CDR3 is made up of 15 amino acids. CDR1 is SGHRS, CDR2 YFSETQ, per germline. Trimming pared 4 bases from V and 5 bases from J, leaving 15 bases between.

This clonotype has a count of ten or more. This chain uses TRBV25-1 with TRBJ2-5; 10 bases map to TRBD2. V lost 7 bases to trimming and J lost 2 bases; unmatched junction nucleotides: 7. Germline loops: CDR1 MGHDK, CDR2 SYGVNS. CDR3 length: 15 residues. In nucleotides, the CDR3 is TGTGCCAGCACCCAACTAGCGGGGACTCAAGAGACCCAGTACTTC. Amino acids: CASTQLAGTQETQYF.

The chain has TRBV20-1 and TRBJ1-1, with 10 bases that match TRBD1. J was trimmed by 4 bases and V by 4 bases; bases with no gene match: 6. The CDR3 has 14 amino acids. The germline gives CDR1 DFQATT, CDR2 SNEGSKA (reference sequence). Here the CDR3 DNA reads TGCAGTGCTATAACGGGACAGGGGAGCACTGAAGCTTTCTTT. This sequence encodes CSAITGQGSTEAFF.

This clonotype was seen ten or more times. V gene TRBV5-1 combines with J gene TRBJ1-3; 10 bases are shared with TRBD1. The CDR3 is made up of 13 amino acids. CDR1 SGHRS and CDR2 YFSETQ come from the germline V gene. V shed 4 bases, J shed 8 bases, and the junction held 3 bases outside the gene matches. CDR3 DNA: TGCGCCAGCAGCCGGGACAGGGGACACACCATATATTTT. It codes for CASSRDRGHTIYF.

In its sample, this clonotype was seen many times. The V and J genes are TRBV6-6 and TRBJ1-2; the match to TRBD1 covers 8 bases. The germline V gene has CDR1 MNHNY and CDR2 SVGAGI (reference sequence). This CDR3 comprises 17 residues. With V trimmed by 4 bases and J by 2 bases, 12 bases remained unmatched. CDR3 protein: CASSSLTRTGTNYGYTF. DNA of the CDR3: TGTGCCAGCAGTTCCCTAACCCGGACAGGGACCAACTATGGCTACACCTTC.

This clonotype was seen ten or more times. The genes are TRBV6-5 and TRBJ2-1; D is unresolved. Germline V gene data show CDR1 as MNHEY and CDR2 as SVGAGI. The CDR3 totals 13 residues. V lost 8 bases to trimming and J lost 7 bases, with 15 bases between them. In nucleotides, the CDR3 is TGTGCCAGCCTTCGGGCAGTAGGGAATGAGCAGTTCTTC. Translating gives CASLRAVGNEQFF.

This clonotype has a count of ten or more. The chain employs TRBV7-8 and TRBJ1-5, with unresolved D. Between the trimmed V and J ends, which lost 2 bases and 4 bases, there was a span of 6 bases. Germline V gene sequence: CDR1 SGHVS, CDR2 FQNEAQ. The CDR3 has 13 amino acids. CDR3 coding DNA: TGTGCCAGCAGCTTAACGGGGAATCAGCCCCAGCATTTT. As protein: CASSLTGNQPQHF.

In the case of this clonotype: Given a much more abundant clone one base away, this may be a read error. The V and J genes are TRBV5-6 and TRBJ2-7; D may be TRBD2 (5 bases). There are 15 residues in the CDR3. Germline V gives CDR1 SGHDT, CDR2 YYEEEE. V lost 0 bases and J 3 bases, leaving 13 bases between the germline ends. The CDR3 is CASSLVTGKFYEQYF. The CDR3, as DNA: TGTGCCAGCAGCTTGGTGACGGGGAAGTTCTACGAGCAGTACTTC. Using reference TRBV5-6 and TRBJ2-7 for the parts outside the CDR3, the full variable domain is DAGVTQSPTHLIKTRGQQVTLRCSPKSGHDTVSWYQQALGQGPQFIFQYYEEEERQRGNFPDRFSGHQFPNYSSELNVNALLLGDSALYLCASSLVTGKFYEQYFGPGTRLTVT.

At least ten counts were recorded for this clonotype. This chain links TRBV4-1 with TRBJ2-3; the D is unclear. V was shortened by 0 bases and J by 6 bases, with 13 bases between the two germline ends. The CDR3 sequence is 15 residues long. The germline V gene encodes CDR1 MGHRA and CDR2 YSYEKL. The CDR3 region is CASSQDRVSLDTQYF. In DNA, the CDR3 is TGCGCCAGCAGCCAAGATCGGGTATCCCTCGATACGCAGTATTTT.

The sample holds many counts of this clonotype. This rearrangement joins TRBV3-1 to TRBJ1-1; perhaps TRBD1 as D (6 bases). This CDR3 comprises 13 residues. V dropped 0 bases and J dropped 8 bases, with 10 bases sitting between them. The germline gives CDR1 LGHDT, CDR2 YNNKEL (reference sequence). CDR3 bases: TGTGCCAGCAGCCAAGATTTGGACAGCGAAGCTTTCTTT. Protein sequence: CASSQDLDSEAFF.

This clonotype was seen ten or more times. J is TRBJ1-2 and V is TRBV7-9; no reliable D call. The V gene's germline CDR1 is SEHNR and CDR2 FQNEAQ (reference sequence). This CDR3 has 15 residues. V dropped 7 bases and J dropped 8 bases, with 23 bases sitting between them. The CDR3 DNA reads TGTGCCAGCACTCTTAGGGCAGCCTCTCTGGAAGGCTACACCTTC. As protein: CASTLRAASLEGYTF.

This clonotype was counted many times. The rearrangement uses TRBV11-2 and TRBJ1-5, with a weak D call TRBD1 (6 bases). The CDR3 is 15 residues long. V lost 1 base and J lost 4, with 11 bases in between. Looked up from germline, CDR1 is SGHAT and CDR2 is FQNNGV. In nucleotides, the CDR3 is TGTGCCAGCAGCTTAGGAAACAGGGAGAATCAGCCCCAGCATTTT. It is translated as CASSLGNRENQPQHF.

This clonotype came up many times. V is TRBV6-2 or TRBV6-3 and J is TRBJ2-7; 7 nucleotides match TRBD1. Germline CDR1 reads MNHEY; CDR2 reads SVGEGT. After removal of 6 bases from V and 5 bases from J, the junction contained 10 bases not matched to a gene. There are 14 residues in the CDR3. CDR3 nucleotide sequence: TGTGCCAGCAGCCAGGACAGGTGGTATGACGAGCAGTACTTC. Its protein product is CASSQDRWYDEQYF.

This clonotype was counted ten times or more. CDR3 sequence reads: CASSLQDRGTGELFF. DNA for the CDR3: TGTGCCAGCAGCTTACAGGACCGGGGTACCGGGGAGCTGTTTTTT. The chain has TRBV7-2 and TRBJ2-2; maybe TRBD2 (5 bases). Between the trimmed V and J ends, which lost 2 bases and 5 bases, there was a span of 12 bases. This CDR3 has 15 residues. The germline V gene encodes CDR1 SGHTA and CDR2 FQGNSA.